This is a list of T cell receptor beta chains from one sample in a study of blood T cell repertoires in COVID-19. Assay used: immunoSEQ multiplex PCR; TCRdb lists only in-frame clones, some missing. The data show approximately 140,000 clones, 88% seen once. Sample: PBMCs or T cells enriched from blood (not recorded which). The receptors shown here come from a young woman with acute COVID-19. Each CDR3 is given with its conserved first and last residue. D genes are given only for firm matches.

TRBV10-3,TRBJ1-5,TRBD1,CAISEPFGQGSGQPQHF,TGTGCCATCAGTGAGCCTTTCGGACAGGGTTCGGGTCAGCCCCAGCATTTT
TRBV30,TRBJ1-2,NA,CAFHRSANYGYTF,TGTGCCTTCCACCGATCGGCTAACTATGGCTACACCTTC
TRBV28,TRBJ2-7,NA,CASSTNREQYF,TGTGCCAGCAGTACCAACAGAGAGCAGTACTTC
TRBV27,TRBJ2-2,TRBD1,CASSTSGQGGRYRLWTGELFF,TGTGCCAGCAGTACCTCCGGACAGGGGGGTCGTTACAGACTTTGGACCGGGGAGCTGTTTTTT
TRBV11-1,TRBJ2-1,NA,CASSLYPAGMNEQFF,TGTGCCAGCAGCTTATATCCCGCGGGCATGAATGAGCAGTTCTTC
TRBV19,TRBJ1-5,NA,CASRYREDQPQHF,TGTGCCAGTCGGTACAGGGAAGATCAGCCCCAGCATTTT
TRBV12-3/TRBV12-4,TRBJ2-7,TRBD1,CASKGQGSYEQYF,TGTGCCAGCAAGGGACAGGGTTCCTACGAGCAGTACTTC
TRBV7-9,TRBJ2-7,TRBD1,CASSLAGQGAYEQYF,TGTGCCAGCAGCTTAGCGGGACAGGGGGCCTACGAGCAGTACTTC
TRBV29-1,TRBJ2-7,NA,CSVQGWGSYEQYF,TGCAGCGTTCAGGGGTGGGGCTCCTACGAGCAGTACTTC
TRBV5-1,TRBJ2-5,TRBD2,CASSLAGGGETQYF,TGCGCCAGCAGCTTGGCGGGAGGAGGGGAGACCCAGTACTTC